This entry features one T cell receptor (beta chain) sequence. Here immunoSEQ multiplex PCR was the method, and the copy in TCRdb shows in-frame clones only, minus some. The table has approximately 86,000 clones, about 84% seen once. V lost 5 bases and J lost 2; bases outside the gene matches: 8. The CDR3 length is 15 residues. The V gene's germline CDR1 is SGHTA and CDR2 FQGNSA. The sample is drawn from a study of control samples from healthy donors and cancer patients. The source material was blood. The source is a woman aged 40-49 years in good health. This chain uses TRBV7-2 with TRBJ2-7; 8 bases are a match to TRBD1. Written as DNA, the CDR3 is TGTGCCAGCAGCCGCGGCGGGACAGGTACCTACGAGCAGTACTTC. Encoded protein: CASSRGGTGTYEQYF.